This T cell receptor beta chain was sequenced in a study of tumor-infiltrating lymphocytes in primary liver carcinoma. Study as a whole: Tumors were staged T1-T3 N0M0 and measured about 4 to 11 cm across. General study results and limits: Tumor-adjacent and tumor-blood pairs showed less overlap than tumor region pairs.

Unsorted bulk tissue, about 19-32 mg of it, served as the source for co-extraction of RNA and DNA. Resecting the tumor surgically was how the patients' primary liver carcinoma was treated. Collection of samples drew on five separate regions of each tumor. Note on this clonotype: The target antigen is unknown. This CDR3 fails to terminate in the conserved phenylalanine or tryptophan, so it likely reflects a read error. No DNA is shown, since the ends of the CDR3 on it are uncertain; the CDR3 is the one TCRdb lists.

Making TCR beta cDNA involved 400 to 600 ng total RNA and a constant-region primer. Library construction for TCR beta comprised three nested multiplex PCR rounds performed with slightly modified ARM-PCR. The two initial PCR rounds, approximately 10 cycles each, used TRBV1-TRBV30 forward and C-beta reverse primers. Each CDR3 protein is one row after TCRdb ran MiXCR on the multiplex PCR reads. The sample records almost 55,000 distinct CDR3 sequences, over 65% being singletons. Germline V gives CDR1 SGHNT, CDR2 YENEEA. The CDR3 is 13 amino acids long, termini counted. Sequencing used liver tumor tissue from sampling region 2. Noted subset: tumor region T2, inferior pole. This receptor was taken from a man between 35 and 55 years old with primary liver carcinoma and hepatitis B virus infection. V and J are TRBV11-3 and TRBJ1-1; the table's D call TRBD1 went unverified against the DNA. CDR3 sequence reads: CASSLAGGTELFL.